Below, one TCR beta chain is given with its context. This record comes from a study of sequential checkpoint blockade in melanoma. Whole-study context: First-line arms were nivolumab then ipilimumab, or the reverse, randomized 1:1.

Specified treatment: randomized to nivolumab then ipilimumab (arm A) or the reverse (arm B). Patients had received no earlier DNA-damaging chemotherapy. Profiling relied on immunoSEQ multiplex PCR, and the TCRdb table lists in-frame clones only, not all of them. The sample includes 20,000 to 25,000 clones, over 75% seen only once; the top ten take around 30%. The source of this sequence is a human donor with melanoma. This sample comprised CD8+ T cells sorted from blood (inferred from file names), obtained from a patient given nivolumab and ipilimumab in sequence.

The CDR3 spells CASSHRDRAYEQYF. In DNA, the CDR3 is TGCGCCAGCAGCCACCGGGACAGGGCCTACGAGCAGTACTTC. This chain uses TRBV4-1 with TRBJ2-7; 9 nucleotides line up with TRBD1. CDR1 MGHRA and CDR2 YSYEKL come from the germline V gene. The CDR3 is made up of 14 amino acids. Unmatched junction bases numbered 2, after V lost 3 bases and J lost 2 bases.